This T cell receptor (beta chain) was captured by sequencing in a study of T-cell reconstitution after alpha-beta-depleted transplantation in children. The study, taken as a whole, reports: About two months after transplant, alpha-beta T cells reportedly came from several hundred expanded graft clones. After one year, T-cell counts and TCRbeta diversity mostly came from new T cells. Elevated TCRbeta diversity at day 60 was traced, in some patients, to surviving recipient T cells and thymic progenitors.

This clonotype occurred a few times. Its antigen is as yet unknown. Construction of the TCRbeta library involved unique molecular identifiers. TCRdb passed the PCR reads through MiXCR, listing each CDR3 protein once. In the table there are some 78,000 distinct CDR3 sequences, around 14% of which are singletons. Germline V gives CDR1 SGHTA, CDR2 FQGNSA. Trimming pared 1 base from V and 7 bases from J, leaving 8 bases between. This CDR3 comprises 13 residues. The chain is built from TRBV7-2 and TRBJ1-5; D is unclear. This specimen consisted of PBMCs, mostly from graft donor cells, obtained 180 days after TCRalphabeta/CD19-depleted stem cell transplant. This TCR was recovered from a male patient between 2 and 15 years old who had a stem cell transplant for acute lymphoblastic leukemia, so the T cells may come from the graft donor. CDR3 in amino acids: CASSLVHWQPQHF. The CDR3 nucleotides read TGTGCCAGCAGCTTAGTCCACTGGCAGCCCCAGCATTTT.